The next 6 T cell receptor beta chains were all read from a single sample in a study of blood T cell repertoires in COVID-19. Produced via immunoSEQ multiplex PCR; TCRdb's table is partial and in-frame only. The data show 90,000 to 120,000 clones, approximately 87% seen once. The specimen was peripheral blood. The receptor source for this set is a man aged 45 to 65 with acute or convalescent COVID-19.

The rearrangement joins TRBV5-1 to TRBJ2-1, with 8 bases aligning to TRBD2. This CDR3 has 16 residues. The germline CDR1 and CDR2 sequences are SGHRS and YFSETQ. Trimming at V came to 4 bases and at J to 2 bases, leaving 8 bases not matched to a gene. The CDR3 region is CASSPVTGRAYNEQFF. In nucleotides, the CDR3 is TGCGCCAGCAGCCCGGTAACCGGGAGGGCCTACAATGAGCAGTTCTTC.

The CDR3 coding sequence is TGTGCCATCAGGGCTAGCGGCTCCTACGAGCAGTACTTC. Its protein product is CAIRASGSYEQYF. The chain carries TRBV10-3 and TRBJ2-7; TRBD2 matches 7 bases. Trimming removed 6 bases from V and 0 bases from J; junction bases left unmatched: 2. Germline V gene sequence: CDR1 ENHRY, CDR2 SYGVKD. This CDR3 is 13 amino acids long.

In its sample, this clone is medium-sized. This chain uses TRBV7-9 with TRBJ2-5; D is perhaps TRBD2 (6 bases). V lost 5 bases and J 4 bases, leaving 8 bases between the germline ends. The CDR3 totals 12 residues. CDR1 and CDR2 from the germline V gene are SEHNR and FQNEAQ (reference sequence). CDR3 sequence reads: CASSQEGETQYF. CDR3 coding DNA: TGTGCCAGCAGCCAGGAGGGAGAGACCCAGTACTTC.

V gene TRBV28 combines with J gene TRBJ2-7, with a tentative D call TRBD2 (6 bases). The length of the CDR3 is 13 residues. CDR1 is MDHEN and CDR2 is SYDVKM in the germline V gene. Trimming left V 7 bases short and J 9 bases short, with 19 bases between. The CDR3 nucleotides read TGTGCCAGCATCGCGGGGCTAGGAATGGCGCAGTACTTC. This sequence encodes CASIAGLGMAQYF.

V usage is TRBV21-1 and J usage is TRBJ2-1; no DNA check was done on the table's D call, TRBD1. TRBV21-1 corresponds to a pseudogene. The length of the CDR3 is 14 residues. CDR3 coding DNA: TGTGCCAGCAGCAACCGAGGGGGACGGGGTGAGCAGTTCTTC. Translating it yields CASSNRGGRGEQFF.

The chain employs TRBV30 and TRBJ1-3; TRBD1 might be the D (6 bases). The CDR3 has 14 residues. CDR1 and CDR2 from the germline V gene are GTSNPN and SVGIG (reference sequence). V dropped 6 bases and J dropped 4 bases, with 16 bases sitting between them. The CDR3 is CACLPGTKGNTIYF. The CDR3 DNA is TGTGCCTGTCTCCCAGGGACAAAGGGAAACACCATATATTTT.